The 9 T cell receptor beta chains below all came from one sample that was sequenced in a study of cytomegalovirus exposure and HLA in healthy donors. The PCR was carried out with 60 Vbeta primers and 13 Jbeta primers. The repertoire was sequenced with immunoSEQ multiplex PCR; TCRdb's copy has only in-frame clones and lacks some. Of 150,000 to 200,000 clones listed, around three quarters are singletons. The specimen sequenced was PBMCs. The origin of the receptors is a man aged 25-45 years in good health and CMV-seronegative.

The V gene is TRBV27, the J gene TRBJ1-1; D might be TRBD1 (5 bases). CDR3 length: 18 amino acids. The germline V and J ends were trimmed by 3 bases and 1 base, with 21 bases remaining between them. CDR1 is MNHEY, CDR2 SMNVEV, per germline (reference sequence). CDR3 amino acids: CASSFPPGVEGGNTEAFF. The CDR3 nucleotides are TGTGCCAGCAGTTTTCCCCCGGGGGTTGAGGGAGGGAACACTGAAGCTTTCTTT.

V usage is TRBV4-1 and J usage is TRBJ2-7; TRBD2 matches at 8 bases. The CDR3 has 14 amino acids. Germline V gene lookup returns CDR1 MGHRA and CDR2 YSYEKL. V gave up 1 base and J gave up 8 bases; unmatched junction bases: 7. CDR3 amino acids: CASSQVGGGLKQYF. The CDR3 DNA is TGCGCCAGCAGCCAAGTCGGGGGGGGCTTGAAGCAGTACTTC.

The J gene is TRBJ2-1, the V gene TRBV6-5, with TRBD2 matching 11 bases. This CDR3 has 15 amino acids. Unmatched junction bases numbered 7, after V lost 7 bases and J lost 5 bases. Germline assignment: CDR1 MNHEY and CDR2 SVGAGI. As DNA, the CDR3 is TGTGCCAGCACGCGTACTAGCGGGAGTCACAATGAGCAGTTCTTC. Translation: CASTRTSGSHNEQFF.

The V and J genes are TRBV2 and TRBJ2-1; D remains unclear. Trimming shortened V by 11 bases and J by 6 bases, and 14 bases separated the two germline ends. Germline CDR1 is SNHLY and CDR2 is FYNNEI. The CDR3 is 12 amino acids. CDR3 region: CADRVLLNEQFF. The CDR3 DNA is TGTGCCGACCGGGTCCTTCTCAATGAGCAGTTCTTC.

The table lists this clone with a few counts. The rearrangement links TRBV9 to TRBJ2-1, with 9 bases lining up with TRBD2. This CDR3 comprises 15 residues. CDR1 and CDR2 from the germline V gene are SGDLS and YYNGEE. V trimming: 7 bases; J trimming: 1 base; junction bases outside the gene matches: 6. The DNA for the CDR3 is TGTGCCAGCGGTCGACTAGCGGCGTCCTACAATGAGCAGTTCTTC. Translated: CASGRLAASYNEQFF.

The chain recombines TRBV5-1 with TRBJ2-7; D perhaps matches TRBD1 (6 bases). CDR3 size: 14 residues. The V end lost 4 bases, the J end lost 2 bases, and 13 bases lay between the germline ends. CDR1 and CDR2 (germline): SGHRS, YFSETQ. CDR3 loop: CASSLGTPPYEQYF. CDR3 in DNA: TGCGCCAGCAGCCTCGGGACACCCCCCTACGAGCAGTACTTC. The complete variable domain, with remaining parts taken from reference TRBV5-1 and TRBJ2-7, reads KAGVTQTPRYLIKTRGQQVTLSCSPISGHRSVSWYQQTPGQGLQFLFEYFSETQRNKGNFPGRFSGRQFSNSRSEMNVSTLELGDSALYLCASSLGTPPYEQYFGPGTRLTVT.

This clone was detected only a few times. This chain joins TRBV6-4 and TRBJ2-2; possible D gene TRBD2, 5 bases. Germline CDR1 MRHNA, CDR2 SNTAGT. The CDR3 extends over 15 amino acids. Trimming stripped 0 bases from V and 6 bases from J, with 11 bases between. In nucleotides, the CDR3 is TGTGCCAGCAGTGACTCTATGAGGGAGTCCGGGGAGCTGTTTTTT. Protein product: CASSDSMRESGELFF.

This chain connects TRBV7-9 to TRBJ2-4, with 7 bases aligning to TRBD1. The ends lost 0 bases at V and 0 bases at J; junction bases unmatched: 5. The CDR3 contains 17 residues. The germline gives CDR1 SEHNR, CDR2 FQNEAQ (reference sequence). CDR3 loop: CASSLALRGLAKNIQYF. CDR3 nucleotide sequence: TGTGCCAGCAGCTTAGCGCTGAGGGGGCTAGCCAAAAACATTCAGTACTTC.

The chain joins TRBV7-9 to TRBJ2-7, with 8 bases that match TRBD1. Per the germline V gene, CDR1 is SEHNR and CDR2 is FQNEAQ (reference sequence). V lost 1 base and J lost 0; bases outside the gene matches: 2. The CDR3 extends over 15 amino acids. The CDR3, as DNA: TGTGCCAGCAGCTTAGTGGACAGGGCCTCCTACGAGCAGTACTTC. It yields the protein CASSLVDRASYEQYF. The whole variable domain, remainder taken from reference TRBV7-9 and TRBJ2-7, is DTGVSQNPRHKITKRGQNVTFRCDPISEHNRLYWYRQTLGQGPEFLTYFQNEAQLEKSRLLSDRFSAERPKGSFSTLEIQRTEQGDSAMYLCASSLVDRASYEQYFGPGTRLTVT.